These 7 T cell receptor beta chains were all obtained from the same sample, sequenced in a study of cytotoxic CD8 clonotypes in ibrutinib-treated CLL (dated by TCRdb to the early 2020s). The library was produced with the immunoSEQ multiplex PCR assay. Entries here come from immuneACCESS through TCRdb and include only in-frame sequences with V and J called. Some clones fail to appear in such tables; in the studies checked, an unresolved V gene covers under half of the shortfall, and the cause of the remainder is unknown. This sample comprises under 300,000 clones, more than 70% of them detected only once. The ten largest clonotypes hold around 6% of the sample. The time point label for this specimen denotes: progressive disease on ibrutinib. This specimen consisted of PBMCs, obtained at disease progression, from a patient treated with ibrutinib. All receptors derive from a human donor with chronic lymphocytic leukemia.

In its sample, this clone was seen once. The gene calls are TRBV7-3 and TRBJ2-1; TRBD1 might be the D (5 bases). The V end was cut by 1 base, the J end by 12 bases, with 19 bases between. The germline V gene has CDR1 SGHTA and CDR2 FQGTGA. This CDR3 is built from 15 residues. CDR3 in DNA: TGTGCCAGCAGCTTAATCCCGATTGCGTCAGACAGGCAGTTCTTC. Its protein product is CASSLIPIASDRQFF.

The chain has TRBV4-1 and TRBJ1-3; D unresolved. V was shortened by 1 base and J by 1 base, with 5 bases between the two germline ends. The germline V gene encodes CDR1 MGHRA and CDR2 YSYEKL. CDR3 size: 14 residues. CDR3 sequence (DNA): TGCGCCAGCAGCCAAGGCAGTTCTGGAAACACCATATATTTT. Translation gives CASSQGSSGNTIYF.

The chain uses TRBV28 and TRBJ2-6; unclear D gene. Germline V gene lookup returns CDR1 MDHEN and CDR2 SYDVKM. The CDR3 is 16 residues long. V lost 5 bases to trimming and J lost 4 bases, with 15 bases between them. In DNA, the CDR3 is TGTGCCAGCAGTGCCCGCCCTTGGCGGGGGGCCAACGTCCTGACTTTC. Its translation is CASSARPWRGANVLTF.

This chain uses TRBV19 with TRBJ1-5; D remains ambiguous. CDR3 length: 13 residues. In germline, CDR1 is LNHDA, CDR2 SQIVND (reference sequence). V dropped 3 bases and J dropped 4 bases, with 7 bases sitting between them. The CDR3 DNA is TGTGCCAGTAGTATGAGGTTAAATCAGCCCCAGCATTTT. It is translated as CASSMRLNQPQHF.

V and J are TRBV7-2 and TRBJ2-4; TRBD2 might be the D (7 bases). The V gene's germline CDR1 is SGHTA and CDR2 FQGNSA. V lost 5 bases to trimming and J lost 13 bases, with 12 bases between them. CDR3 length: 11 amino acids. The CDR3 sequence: CASSEGGGQYF. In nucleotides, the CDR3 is TGTGCCAGCAGCGAAGGGGGAGGGCAGTACTTC. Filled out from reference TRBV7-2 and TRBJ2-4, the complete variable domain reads GAGVSQSPSNKVTEKGKDVELRCDPISGHTALYWYRQSLGQGLEFLIYFQGNSAPDKSGLPSDRFSAERTGGSVSTLTIQRTQQEDSAVYLCASSEGGGQYFGAGTRLSVL.

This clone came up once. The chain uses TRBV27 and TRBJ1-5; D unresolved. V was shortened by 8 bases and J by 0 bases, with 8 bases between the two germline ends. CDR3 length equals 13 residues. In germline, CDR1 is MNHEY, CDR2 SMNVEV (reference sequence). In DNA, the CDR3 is TGTGCCAGCCGAAAACATAGCAATCAGCCCCAGCATTTT. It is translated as CASRKHSNQPQHF.

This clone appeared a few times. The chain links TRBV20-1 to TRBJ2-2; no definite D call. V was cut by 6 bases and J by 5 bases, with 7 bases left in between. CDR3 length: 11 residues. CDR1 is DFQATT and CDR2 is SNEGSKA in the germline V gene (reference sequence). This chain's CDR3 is CSADKTGELFF. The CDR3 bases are TGCAGTGCCGATAAAACCGGGGAGCTGTTTTTT.